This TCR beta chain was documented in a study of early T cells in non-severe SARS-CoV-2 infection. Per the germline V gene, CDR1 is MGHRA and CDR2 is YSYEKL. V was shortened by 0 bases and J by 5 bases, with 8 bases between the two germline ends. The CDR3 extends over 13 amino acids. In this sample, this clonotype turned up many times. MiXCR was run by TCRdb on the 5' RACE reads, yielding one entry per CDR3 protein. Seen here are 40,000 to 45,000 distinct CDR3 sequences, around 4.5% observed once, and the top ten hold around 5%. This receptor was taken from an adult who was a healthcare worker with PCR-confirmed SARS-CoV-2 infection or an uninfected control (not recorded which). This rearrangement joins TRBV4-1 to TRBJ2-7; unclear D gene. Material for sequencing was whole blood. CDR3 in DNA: TGCGCCAGCAGCCAAGATCCTGGCCACGAGCAGTACTTC. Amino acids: CASSQDPGHEQYF.